These 20 T cell receptor beta chains were all obtained from the same sample, sequenced in a study of shared clonotypes between healthy human individuals. Libraries were prepared by immunoSEQ multiplex PCR; TCRdb keeps only in-frame clonotypes and omits some of them. Counted here are under 1 million clones, approximately 97% occurring once; the ten biggest clones make up around 0.25%. It was CD45RO-negative cells, positively selected for CCR7, that made up naive CD8 cells, with terminally differentiated effector memory CD45RA+ cells excluded. Sequencing used naive CD8+ T cells sorted from blood. These TCRs come from a man between 25 and 39 years old in good health.

The genes are TRBV6-1 and TRBJ1-4; D is unresolved. The ends were cut back, 5 bases at V and 4 bases at J, with 11 bases in the middle. The CDR3 is 14 amino acids. CDR1 and CDR2 from the germline V gene are MNHNS and SASEGT. For the CDR3, the DNA is TGTGCCAGCAGTCCTAGGGAGGGTAATGAAAAACTGTTTTTT. Translation gives CASSPREGNEKLFF.

The chain recombines TRBV5-1 with TRBJ2-2; maybe TRBD1 (5 bases). V was pared by 0 bases and J by 4 bases, with 10 bases between. Germline V gives CDR1 SGHRS, CDR2 YFSETQ. The CDR3 runs to 15 residues. CDR3 sequence (DNA): TGCGCCAGCAGCTTGGCCGACAGAGGCACCGGGGAGCTGTTTTTT. It codes for CASSLADRGTGELFF. The whole variable domain, remainder taken from reference TRBV5-1 and TRBJ2-2, is KAGVTQTPRYLIKTRGQQVTLSCSPISGHRSVSWYQQTPGQGLQFLFEYFSETQRNKGNFPGRFSGRQFSNSRSEMNVSTLELGDSALYLCASSLADRGTGELFFGEGSRLTVL.

The table lists this clone with a count of one. V is TRBV9 and J is TRBJ2-1; 7 nucleotides line up with TRBD1. V was pared by 4 bases and J by 5 bases, with 15 bases of the junction left unmatched. The CDR3 is 17 residues long. The germline V gene has CDR1 SGDLS and CDR2 YYNGEE. The CDR3 nucleotides are TGTGCCAGCAGCCCAGAGGTCGGGACAGAGTCCCACAATGAGCAGTTCTTC. It codes for CASSPEVGTESHNEQFF.

Turning to this clone: Different DNA sequences within this sample yield the same CDR3. The rearrangement uses TRBV6-5 and TRBJ2-2; 14 bases agree with TRBD2. The CDR3 totals 16 residues. Germline V CDR1 and CDR2: MNHEY, SVGAGI. V shed 0 bases and J 6 bases; nucleotides not matched to a gene: 0. CDR3 nucleotides: TGTGCCAGCAGTTACTCGGGACTAGCGGGAGCCGGGGAGCTGTTTTTT. Amino acids: CASSYSGLAGAGELFF.

Regarding this clone: Its ends do not fully match the called genes, so a read error is possible. The chain combines TRBV27 with TRBJ2-7, with TRBD1 matching over 8 bases. This CDR3 has 12 residues. Germline values: CDR1 MNHEY, CDR2 SMNVEV (reference sequence). The DNA of the CDR3 is TGTGCCAGCAGTTCCCAGGACAGGGTGTTGGACTTC. Amino acid sequence: CASSSQDRVLDF.

This clone is a singleton in its sample. The gene calls are TRBV7-9 and TRBJ2-1, with TRBD1 matching 8 bases. The CDR3 has 12 amino acids. Looked up from germline, CDR1 is SEHNR and CDR2 is FQNEAQ (reference sequence). V lost 6 bases, J lost 7 bases, and 2 bases stayed unmatched. The CDR3 sequence: CASSTGGNEQFF. The DNA for the CDR3 is TGTGCCAGCAGTACAGGGGGGAATGAGCAGTTCTTC.

The chain uses TRBV27 and TRBJ1-2, with 7 bases aligning to TRBD1. Germline assignment: CDR1 MNHEY and CDR2 SMNVEV (reference sequence). V dropped 6 bases and J dropped 2; count of bases not matched to a gene: 3. There are 13 residues in the CDR3. Here the CDR3 reads CASRSTGNYGYTF. CDR3 bases: TGTGCCAGCAGATCGACAGGGAACTATGGCTACACCTTC.

The gene calls are TRBV13 and TRBJ2-2; tentative D call: TRBD1 (6 bases). The ends were cut back, 2 bases at V and 5 bases at J, with 12 bases in the middle. There are 15 residues in the CDR3. In germline, CDR1 is PRHDT, CDR2 FYEKMQ (reference sequence). CDR3 protein: CASSLIQGSTGELFF. DNA for the CDR3: TGTGCCAGCAGCTTAATACAGGGCTCAACCGGGGAGCTGTTTTTT.

Remarks on this clone: This CDR3 is also generated by other DNA sequences in the sample. V usage is TRBV11-2 and J usage is TRBJ2-5; possibly TRBD1 or TRBD2 for D (6 bases each). The V end was cut by 0 bases, the J end by 5 bases, with 10 bases between. The CDR3 runs to 14 residues. CDR1 is SGHAT and CDR2 is FQNNGV in the germline V gene. The CDR3 sequence: CASSLEGGWETQYF. The CDR3 DNA reads as TGTGCCAGCAGCTTAGAAGGGGGGTGGGAGACCCAGTACTTC.

The rearrangement joins TRBV11-2 to TRBJ2-1; 8 positions match TRBD1. Germline CDR1 is SGHAT and CDR2 is FQNNGV. This CDR3 spans 16 amino acids. With 1 base clipped from V and 6 bases from J, the junction kept 8 bases outside the gene matches. The CDR3: CASSLGTGPNFNEQFF. CDR3 nucleotides: TGTGCCAGCAGCTTAGGGACAGGGCCCAACTTCAATGAGCAGTTCTTC. Based on the CDR3 plus reference TRBV11-2 and TRBJ2-1, the full variable domain is EAGVAQSPRYKIIEKRQSVAFWCNPISGHATLYWYQQILGQGPKLLIQFQNNGVVDDSQLPKDRFSAERLKGVDSTLKIQPAKLEDSAVYLCASSLGTGPNFNEQFFGPGTRLTVL.

The V gene is TRBV27, the J gene TRBJ2-5; perhaps TRBD1 as D (5 bases). Between the trimmed V and J ends, which lost 5 bases and 1 base, there was a span of 14 bases. The germline gives CDR1 MNHEY, CDR2 SMNVEV (reference sequence). The CDR3 runs to 15 residues. CDR3 region: CASSPRDRSQETQYF. CDR3 sequence (DNA): TGTGCCAGCAGTCCCCGAGACAGAAGCCAAGAGACCCAGTACTTC.

The V call is TRBV29-1, the J call TRBJ2-3; the match to TRBD2 covers 7 bases. CDR1 and CDR2 from the germline V gene are SQVTM and ANQGSEA. V lost 3 bases, J lost 2 bases, and 26 bases stayed unmatched. The CDR3 totals 21 residues. The DNA of the CDR3 is TGCAGCGTTGACCCCTTGGGGTCCGTGACTAGCTCCCTAAGACCCACAGATACGCAGTATTTT. Protein: CSVDPLGSVTSSLRPTDTQYF.

The CDR3 loop reads CASNTGNTIYF. The CDR3 DNA sequence: TGTGCCAGTAACACAGGAAACACCATATATTTT. The chain recombines TRBV19 with TRBJ1-3; unclear D gene. This CDR3 comprises 11 residues. V was pared by 7 bases and J by 4 bases, with 5 bases between. Germline V gene sequence: CDR1 LNHDA, CDR2 SQIVND (reference sequence).

A note on this clone: Distinct nucleotide sequences in the sample also encode this CDR3. The rearrangement joins TRBV9 to TRBJ2-2; no clear D gene. Germline values: CDR1 SGDLS, CDR2 YYNGEE. V gave up 3 bases and J gave up 1 base, with 1 base separating them. The CDR3 spans 12 residues. The DNA for the CDR3 is TGTGCCAGCAGCGGGAACACCGGGGAGCTGTTTTTT. Translation: CASSGNTGELFF.

V gene TRBV28 combines with J gene TRBJ2-7, with 9 bases lining up with TRBD1. This CDR3 has 14 residues. The germline V gene has CDR1 MDHEN and CDR2 SYDVKM. V was pared by 4 bases and J by 3 bases, with 4 bases of the junction left unmatched. The CDR3 spells CASSSGQGNYEQYF. CDR3 bases: TGTGCCAGCAGTTCGGGACAGGGAAACTACGAGCAGTACTTC.

V usage is TRBV11-2 and J usage is TRBJ2-4; 8 bases are shared with TRBD1. V lost 3 bases, J lost 8 bases, and 6 bases stayed unmatched. Germline assignment: CDR1 SGHAT and CDR2 FQNNGV. The length of the CDR3 is 14 residues. The CDR3 region is CASSLETGVDIQYF. CDR3 in DNA: TGTGCCAGCAGCTTGGAGACAGGGGTAGACATTCAGTACTTC.

The rearrangement links TRBV25-1 to TRBJ1-2, with no clear D. Looked up from germline, CDR1 is MGHDK and CDR2 is SYGVNS. CDR3 size: 11 residues. The ends were cut back, 8 bases at V and 6 bases at J, with 10 bases in the middle. CDR3 DNA: TGTGCCAGCTGGGATGGGAATGGCTACACCTTC. It is translated as CASWDGNGYTF.

The chain carries TRBV18 and TRBJ2-1; weak D call: TRBD1 (7 bases). With 5 bases removed from V and 4 bases from J, the gap between germline ends came to 18 bases. CDR1 and CDR2 (germline): KGHSH, LQKENI. The CDR3 runs 16 residues. Here the CDR3 reads CASSTKGAGQYNEQFF. The CDR3 DNA is TGTGCCAGCTCAACAAAGGGGGCGGGACAATACAATGAGCAGTTCTTC.

The chain links TRBV7-9 to TRBJ2-2; D is possibly TRBD1 (5 bases). Between the trimmed V and J ends, which lost 8 bases and 9 bases, there was a span of 10 bases. The length of the CDR3 is 11 residues. The germline V gene has CDR1 SEHNR and CDR2 FQNEAQ (reference sequence). CDR3 nucleotides: TGTGCCAGCGAAAGGGGCCGGGAGCTGTTTTTT. It specifies CASERGRELFF.

This clone was recorded once. CDR3 in amino acids: CASSYRGNTQYF. The CDR3 DNA is TGTGCCAGCAGCTACAGGGGAAATACGCAGTATTTT. The rearrangement uses TRBV27 and TRBJ2-3; 7 bases are a match to TRBD1. This CDR3 has 12 residues. The germline CDR1 and CDR2 sequences are MNHEY and SMNVEV (reference sequence). Trimming cost V 6 bases and J 7 bases; bases outside gene matches: 4.